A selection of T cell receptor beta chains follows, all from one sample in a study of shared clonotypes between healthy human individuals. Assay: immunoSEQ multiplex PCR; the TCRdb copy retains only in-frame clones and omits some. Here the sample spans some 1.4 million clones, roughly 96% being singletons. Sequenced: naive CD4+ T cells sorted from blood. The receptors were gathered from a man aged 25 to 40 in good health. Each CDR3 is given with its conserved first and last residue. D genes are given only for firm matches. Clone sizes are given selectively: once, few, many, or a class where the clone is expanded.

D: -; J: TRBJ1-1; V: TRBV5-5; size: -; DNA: TGTGCCAGCAGCTTTGATTTAGTCAAGAACACTGAAGCTTTCTTT; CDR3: CASSFDLVKNTEAFF
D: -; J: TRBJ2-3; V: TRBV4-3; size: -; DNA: TGCGCCAGCAGCCAAGATACCCTCCAAGCGGGCGGAGATACGCAGTATTTT; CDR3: CASSQDTLQAGGDTQYF
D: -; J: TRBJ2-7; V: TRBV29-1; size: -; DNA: TGCAGCGTTGAAGGGACAGATTACGAGCAGTACTTC; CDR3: CSVEGTDYEQYF
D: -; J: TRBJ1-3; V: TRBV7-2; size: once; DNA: TGTGCCAGCAGCGGAGGAACAGGGAGGAAGGCTGGAAACACCATATATTTT; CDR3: CASSGGTGRKAGNTIYF
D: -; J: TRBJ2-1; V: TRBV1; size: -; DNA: TGCACCCGTCTGACAGGGGGCGGGTTTGGCGGTAATGAGCAGTTCTTC; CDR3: CTRLTGGGFGGNEQFF
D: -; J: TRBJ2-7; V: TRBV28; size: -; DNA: TGTGCCAGCAGTTCCCCCGGGGGAGAGCAGTACTTC; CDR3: CASSSPGGEQYF
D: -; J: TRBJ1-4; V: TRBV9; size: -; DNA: TGTGCCAGCAGCGTAGCGGGGACTAATGAAAAACTGTTTTTT; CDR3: CASSVAGTNEKLFF
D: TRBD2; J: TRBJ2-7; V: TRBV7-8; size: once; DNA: TGTGCCAGCAGCTTGCGGGAGAGCGGGAGATCGAACAGATACTACGAGCAGTACTTC; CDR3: CASSLRESGRSNRYYEQYF
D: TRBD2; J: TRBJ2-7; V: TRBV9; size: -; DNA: TGTGCCAGCAGCGCGACTAGCGGGAGAGGGGACGGGTACGAGCAGTACTTC; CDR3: CASSATSGRGDGYEQYF
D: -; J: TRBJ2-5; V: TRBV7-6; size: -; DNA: TGTGCCAGCAGCTTCAGGGAATTGAAGGAGACCCAGTACTTC; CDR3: CASSFRELKETQYF
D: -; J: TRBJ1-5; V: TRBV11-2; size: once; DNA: TGTGCCAGCAGCCCAGGGCCCCGCAATCAGCCCCAGCATTTT; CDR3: CASSPGPRNQPQHF
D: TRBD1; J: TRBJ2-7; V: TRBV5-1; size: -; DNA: TGCGCCAGCAGCGTCCGGGACAGGGGGATCGAGCAGTACTTC; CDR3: CASSVRDRGIEQYF
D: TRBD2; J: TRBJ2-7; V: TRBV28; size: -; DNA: TGTGCCAGCAGTTTGAGGACTAGCGGGAGGCGCGAGCAGTACTTC; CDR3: CASSLRTSGRREQYF
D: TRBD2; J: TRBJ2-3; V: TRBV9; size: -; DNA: TGTGCCGGCAGCGTAGGGGTAGCGGGTTACACAGATACGCAGTATTTT; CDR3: CAGSVGVAGYTDTQYF
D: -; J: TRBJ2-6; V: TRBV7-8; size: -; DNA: TGTGCCAGCAGCAAACATACCTCTGGGGCCAACGTCCTGACTTTC; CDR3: CASSKHTSGANVLTF
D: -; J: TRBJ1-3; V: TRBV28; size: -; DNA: TGTGCCAGCAGTTTCAAGCAGGCTGGAAACACCATATATTTT; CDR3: CASSFKQAGNTIYF
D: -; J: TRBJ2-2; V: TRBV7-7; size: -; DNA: TGTGCCAGCAGCTTAGGGCAGGGCGCCGGGGAGCTGTTTTTT; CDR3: CASSLGQGAGELFF
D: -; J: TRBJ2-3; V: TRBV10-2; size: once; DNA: TGCGCCAGCGCCAGCTGGGGGGTTAGCACAGATACGCAGTATTTT; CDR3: CASASWGVSTDTQYF
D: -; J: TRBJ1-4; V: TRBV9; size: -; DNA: TGTGCCAGCAGCGGCGGGATTAATGAAAAACTGTTTTTT; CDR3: CASSGGINEKLFF
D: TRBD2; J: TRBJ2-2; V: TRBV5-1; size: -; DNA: TGCGCCAGCAGCACTCTGACTAGCGGACGGAACACCGGGGAGCTGTTTTTT; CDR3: CASSTLTSGRNTGELFF
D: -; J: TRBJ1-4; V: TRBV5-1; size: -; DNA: TGCGCCAGCCGACTAAATGAAAAACTGTTTTTT; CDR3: CASRLNEKLFF
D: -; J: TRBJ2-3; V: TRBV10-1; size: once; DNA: TGCGCCAGCAGTGCCCGCAGACAGGCAGATACGCAGTATTTT; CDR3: CASSARRQADTQYF
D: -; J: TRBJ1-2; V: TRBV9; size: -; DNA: TGTGCCAGCAGCAGTGGGGCATCTCGGTATGGCTACACCTTC; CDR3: CASSSGASRYGYTF
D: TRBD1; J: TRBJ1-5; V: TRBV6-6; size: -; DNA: TGTGCCAGCAGTTACGGCCAGGGGGATTGGCCCCAGCATTTT; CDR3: CASSYGQGDWPQHF
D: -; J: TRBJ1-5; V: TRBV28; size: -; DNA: TGTGCCAGCAGTTTTCTGATAATCGGGACTCGGGATCAGCCCCAGCATTTT; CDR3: CASSFLIIGTRDQPQHF
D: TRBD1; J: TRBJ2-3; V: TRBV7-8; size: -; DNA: TGTGCCAGCAGCGACAGGGCGCACTCATTCACAGATACGCAGTATTTT; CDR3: CASSDRAHSFTDTQYF
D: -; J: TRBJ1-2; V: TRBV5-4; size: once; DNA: TGTGCCAGCAGCTTGAGGGCTAACTATGGCTACACCTTC; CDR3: CASSLRANYGYTF
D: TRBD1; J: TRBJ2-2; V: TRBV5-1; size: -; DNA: TGCGCCAGCAGCCTAGGACAGGGGGCTAGCGGGGAGCTGTTTTTT; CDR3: CASSLGQGASGELFF
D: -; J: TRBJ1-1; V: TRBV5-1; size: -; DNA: TGCGCCAGCAGCCTGACGGTGCCCAACACTGAAGCTTTCTTT; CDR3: CASSLTVPNTEAFF
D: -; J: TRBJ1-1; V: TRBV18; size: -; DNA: TGTGCCAGCTCACCACCCAGGGTAGGGGACACTGAAGCTTTCTTT; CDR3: CASSPPRVGDTEAFF
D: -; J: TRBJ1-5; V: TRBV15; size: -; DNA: TGTGCCACCAGCGGGGGGGGGAGCAATCAGCCCCAGCATTTT; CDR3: CATSGGGSNQPQHF
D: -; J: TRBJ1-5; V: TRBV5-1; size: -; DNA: TGCGCCAGCAGCTCCACCCGAGGGAGCAATCAGCCCCAGCATTTT; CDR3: CASSSTRGSNQPQHF
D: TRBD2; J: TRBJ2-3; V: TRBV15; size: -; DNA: TGTGCCACCAGCAGAGATAATTCGGCGGGAGCTTCGGGTACGCAGTATTTT; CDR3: CATSRDNSAGASGTQYF
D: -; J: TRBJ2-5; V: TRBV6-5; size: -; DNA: TGTGCCAGCAGCCTCCGCCCTCAAGAGACCCAGTACTTC; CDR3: CASSLRPQETQYF
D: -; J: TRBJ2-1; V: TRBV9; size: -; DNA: TGTGCCAGCAGCGCCCTCCTTAGTCCAAGCATCCGCCACAATGAGCAGTTCTTC; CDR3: CASSALLSPSIRHNEQFF
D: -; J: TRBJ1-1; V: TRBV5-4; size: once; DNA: TGTGCCAGCAGCTTGGGCGTCTTGGCGACTGAAGCTTTCTTT; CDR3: CASSLGVLATEAFF
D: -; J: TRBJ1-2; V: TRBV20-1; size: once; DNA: TGCAGTGCTAGCGACGTCGGCTACACCTTC; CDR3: CSASDVGYTF
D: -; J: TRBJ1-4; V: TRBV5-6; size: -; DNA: TGTGCCAGCAGCCCCAGACGGATTACTAATGAAAAACTGTTTTTT; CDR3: CASSPRRITNEKLFF
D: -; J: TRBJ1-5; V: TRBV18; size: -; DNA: TGTGCCAGCTCACTTGACGTTGGCAATCAGCCCCAGCATTTT; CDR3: CASSLDVGNQPQHF
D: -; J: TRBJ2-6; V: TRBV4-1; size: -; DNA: TGCGCCAGCAGCCAAGAGACAGGTAGGATCTCTGGGGCCAACGTCCTGACTTTC; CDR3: CASSQETGRISGANVLTF
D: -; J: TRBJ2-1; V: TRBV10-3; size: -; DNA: TGTGCCATCAGTGTTGCGGGGAGCTCCTACAATGAGCAGTTCTTC; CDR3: CAISVAGSSYNEQFF
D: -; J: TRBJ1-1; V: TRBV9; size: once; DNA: TGTGCCAGCAGCGTAGGGCAGGGGTTCACTGAAGCTTTCTTT; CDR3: CASSVGQGFTEAFF
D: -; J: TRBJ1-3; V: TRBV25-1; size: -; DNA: TGTGCCAGCAGTGAATTAAATTCCGGGTCTGGAAACACCATATATTTT; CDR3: CASSELNSGSGNTIYF
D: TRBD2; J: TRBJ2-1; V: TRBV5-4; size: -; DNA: TGTGCCAGCAGCTTAAAGCGGGGGGGCTCCTACAATGAGCAGTTCTTC; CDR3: CASSLKRGGSYNEQFF
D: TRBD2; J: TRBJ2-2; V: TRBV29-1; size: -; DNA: TGCAGCGTTGAAGGGCCTAGGGAGGGCACCGGGGAGCTGTTTTTT; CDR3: CSVEGPREGTGELFF
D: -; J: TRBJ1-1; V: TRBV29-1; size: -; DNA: TGCAGCGTTGTCCCCACTCGGACAGCTGAAGCTTTCTTT; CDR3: CSVVPTRTAEAFF
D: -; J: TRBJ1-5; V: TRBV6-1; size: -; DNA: TGTGCCAGCGGGGGGCCGGGAGATCAGCCCCAGCATTTT; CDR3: CASGGPGDQPQHF
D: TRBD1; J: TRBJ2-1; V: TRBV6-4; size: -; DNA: TGTGCCAGCAGTCCACTTAGGGGACAGGGGGCAACTGAGCAGTTCTTC; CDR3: CASSPLRGQGATEQFF
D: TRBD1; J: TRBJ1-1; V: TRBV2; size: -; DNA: TGTGCCAGCATACTCGACAGGGCGAACACTGAAGCTTTCTTT; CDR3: CASILDRANTEAFF